The 16 T cell receptor beta chains presented below share a single source sample, sequenced in a study of kidney transplant recipient with SARS-CoV-2 infection. TCRdb re-derived calls from the reads in MiXCR, one entry per CDR3 protein. The sample lists under 300,000 distinct CDR3 sequences, 29% occurring once. The sample in question was a blood sample, obtained at baseline and between days 110 and 120 from a kidney transplant recipient. These receptors all come from a male patient in his thirties who had COVID-19 and was a kidney transplant recipient. The T cells may come from the graft donor.

This clonotype was seen repeatedly, ten times or more. This chain joins TRBV5-4 and TRBJ1-2, with TRBD1 matching 8 bases. Per the germline V gene, CDR1 is SGHNT and CDR2 is YYREEE (reference sequence). The CDR3 contains 15 residues. J gave up 4 bases and V 1 base, and 6 bases lay outside the gene matches. The CDR3 sequence: CASSLSQGAVYGYTF. The CDR3 DNA is TGTGCCAGCAGCTTGAGTCAGGGGGCGGTCTATGGCTACACCTTC.

On this clonotype: A read error may explain this, as a much larger clone is one base away. The chain carries TRBV24-1 and TRBJ1-6; D remains ambiguous. There are 11 residues in the CDR3. With 2 bases removed from V and 17 bases from J, the gap between germline ends came to 9 bases. Germline-derived CDR1 and CDR2 are KGHDR and SFDVKD. In nucleotides, the CDR3 is TGTGCCACCAGTGATTCGACATGGTTCCACTTT. The encoded protein is CATSDSTWFHF.

Concerning this clonotype: Possible read error: a much larger clone is one base away. The chain links TRBV2 to TRBJ1-1; weak D call: TRBD1 (6 bases). The germline V gene encodes CDR1 SNHLY and CDR2 FYNNEI. Deletions cut 2 bases from V and 7 bases from J, with 11 bases between. This CDR3 spans 13 amino acids. For the CDR3, the DNA is TGTGCCAGCAGTGAAACAGGGAAGAGTGAAGCTTTCTTT. It encodes CASSETGKSEAFF. The full variable domain, rest sourced from reference TRBV2 and TRBJ1-1, is EPEVTQTPSHQVTQMGQEVILRCVPISNHLYFYWYRQILGQKVEFLVSFYNNEISEKSEIFDDQFSVERPDGSNFTLKIRSTKLEDSAMYFCASSETGKSEAFFGQGTRLTVV.

This clonotype was detected many times. This chain connects TRBV5-1 to TRBJ2-7; 10 bases are shared with TRBD2. Trimming at V came to 4 bases and at J to 6 bases, leaving 7 bases not matched to a gene. This CDR3 has 14 amino acids. Germline V lookup: CDR1 SGHRS, CDR2 YFSETQ. The DNA of the CDR3 is TGCGCCAGCAGCCTCCTAGCGGGAGCGCCCGAGCAGTACTTC. Amino acid sequence: CASSLLAGAPEQYF.

Many counts were recorded for this clonotype. The chain joins TRBV11-2 to TRBJ1-1; D remains ambiguous. Germline lookup yields CDR1 SGHAT and CDR2 FQNNGV. This CDR3 region has 16 residues. V lost 3 bases and J lost 4, with 18 bases in between. The CDR3 DNA sequence: TGTGCCAGCAGCTTTAACCCCGCCCGGGTGGGCACTGAAGCTTTCTTT. It translates to CASSFNPARVGTEAFF.

Details on this clonotype: Possible read error: a much larger clone is one base away. The V gene is TRBV10-3, the J gene TRBJ2-5; 10 bases are shared with TRBD2. This CDR3 region has 17 residues. CDR1 and CDR2 from the germline V gene are ENHRY and SYGVKD. The CDR3 region is CATSDYVKRGGRETQYF. For the CDR3, the DNA is TGTGCCACCAGTGACTACGTTAAGCGGGGGGGCAGGGAGACCCAGTACTTC.

Regarding this clonotype: Lacking the conserved final phenylalanine or tryptophan, this CDR3 likely reflects a read error. The genes are TRBV11-3 and TRBJ1-2; D is unresolved. Germline lookup yields CDR1 SGHNT and CDR2 YENEEA. The germline V and J ends were trimmed by 5 bases and 4 bases, with 23 bases remaining between them. This CDR3 has 17 amino acids. This CDR3 is CASSMLIDLGKTYGYTS. The CDR3 region has the DNA TGTGCCAGCAGCATGTTAATCGATCTCGGAAAGACCTATGGCTACACCTCC.

This clonotype was counted many times. J is TRBJ2-4 and V is TRBV2; the D is unclear. Deletions cut 8 bases from V and 5 bases from J, with 13 bases between. Germline values: CDR1 SNHLY, CDR2 FYNNEI. The CDR3 length is 13 residues. CDR3 protein: CASGVMGQNIQYF. For the CDR3, the DNA is TGTGCCAGCGGGGTGATGGGTCAAAACATTCAGTACTTC.

This clonotype was observed many times. The rearrangement links TRBV7-9 to TRBJ2-7; the D gene could be TRBD1 or TRBD2 (6 bases each). V was trimmed by 4 bases and J by 3 bases, leaving 16 bases between them. This CDR3 has 15 residues. Germline-derived CDR1 and CDR2 are SEHNR and FQNEAQ (reference sequence). CDR3 loop: CASSSDSGGVYEQYF. As DNA, the CDR3 is TGTGCCAGCAGCTCGGACAGTGGAGGGGTCTACGAGCAGTACTTC. Looking up the rest from reference TRBV7-9 and TRBJ2-7 gives the full variable domain: DTGVSQNPRHKITKRGQNVTFRCDPISEHNRLYWYRQTLGQGPEFLTYFQNEAQLEKSRLLSDRFSAERPKGSFSTLEIQRTEQGDSAMYLCASSSDSGGVYEQYFGPGTRLTVT.

About this clonotype itself: A clone one base away is much larger, so this may be a read error. V is TRBV29-1 and J is TRBJ2-6, with D possibly called TRBD1 or TRBD2 (5 bases each). This CDR3 spans 14 amino acids. Germline loops: CDR1 SQVTM, CDR2 ANQGSEA. Here the CDR3 DNA reads TGCAGCGTTGATGGGGAGTCTGGGGCCAACGTCCCGACTTTC. This translates into CSVDGESGANVPTF.

Points on this clonotype: A much larger clonotype is one base distant, so this may be a read error. V is TRBV28 and J is TRBJ2-4; D possibly corresponds to TRBD2 (5 bases). The CDR3 is made up of 13 amino acids. CDR1 and CDR2 from the germline V gene are MDHEN and SYDVKM. This chain's CDR3 is CASSLYVGSERFF. The CDR3 DNA reads TGTGCCAGCAGTTTATATGTGGGATCTGAGCGGTTCTTC.

This clonotype was counted ten times or more. The rearrangement uses TRBV6-5 and TRBJ2-2; D is possibly TRBD1 or TRBD2 (5 bases each). The CDR3 length is 15 residues. The germline CDR1 and CDR2 sequences are MNHEY and SVGAGI. V gave up 5 bases and J gave up 2 bases, with 12 bases separating them. The CDR3 sequence is CASSGSGSNTGELFF. DNA of the CDR3: TGTGCCAGCAGTGGGTCAGGGAGCAACACCGGGGAGCTGTTTTTT.

This clonotype has only one observation. A read error likely explains this, since a far larger clone differs by one base. This chain connects TRBV6-6 to TRBJ1-2; unclear D gene. CDR3 length equals 17 residues. Germline assignment: CDR1 MNHNY and CDR2 SVGAGI (reference sequence). Between the trimmed V and J ends, which lost 5 bases and 4 bases, there was a span of 23 bases. CDR3 loop: CASSRSLGGIKTYGYTF. The DNA for the CDR3 is TGTGCCAGCAGTCGGAGTTTAGGTGGGATAAAGACCTATGGCTACACCTTC.

The chain uses TRBV10-1 and TRBJ1-2; D ambiguous. The CDR3 spans 17 residues. V lost 5 bases and J 4 bases, leaving 23 bases between the germline ends. CDR1 WNHNN and CDR2 SYGVQD come from the germline V gene (reference sequence). For the CDR3, the DNA is TGCGCCAGCAGTCCAACGGCAAGATCGCGAAAGACCTATGGCTACACCTTC. Translated: CASSPTARSRKTYGYTF.

This clonotype was observed at least ten times. The rearrangement joins TRBV30 to TRBJ1-6; D unresolved. Germline CDR1 reads GTSNPN; CDR2 reads SVGIG (reference sequence). The CDR3 runs to 13 residues. With 1 base removed from V and 5 bases from J, the gap between germline ends came to 6 bases. CDR3 DNA: TGTGCCTGGAGTGCTGGGAATAATTCACCCCTCCACTTT. Amino acid sequence: CAWSAGNNSPLHF.

Details on this clonotype: This may stem from a read error, because a much larger clone lies one nucleotide away. The chain recombines TRBV3-1 with TRBJ1-3; D is uncertain. Looked up from germline, CDR1 is LGHDT and CDR2 is YNNKEL (reference sequence). This CDR3 contains 13 residues. The CDR3 spells CASSPVSGNTVYF. DNA for the CDR3: TGTGCCAGCAGTCCCGTCTCTGGAAACACCGTATATTTT.